This is a list of T cell receptor beta chains from one sample in a study of graft-versus-host responses after intestinal transplantation. Sequencing used immunoSEQ multiplex PCR; TCRdb keeps in-frame clones, though not all of them. The table shows roughly 99,000 clones, with approximately 85% occurring only once. Sequences were derived from PBMCs, sampled 255 days after intestinal transplant. Every receptor here comes from a human patient who received an intestinal transplant, so some T cells may come from the graft donor. CDR3s include the opening cysteine and the closing phenylalanine or tryptophan. The order of the fields is J gene, CDR3 length, clone size, V gene, D gene, CDR3 protein, CDR3 DNA. D genes are given only for firm matches. Clone size is not always given. Where it is, it says once, few, many or a class for expanded clones.

>TRBJ2-5|14|-|TRBV29-1|-
CSVGRGLVRETQYF
TGCAGCGTAGGGAGGGGGCTAGTAAGAGAGACCCAGTACTTC
>TRBJ1-2|15|-|TRBV30|-
CAWSSVREVFYGYTF
TGTGCCTGGAGTTCGGTCAGGGAGGTATTCTATGGCTACACCTTC
>TRBJ2-7|15|-|TRBV9|TRBD2
CASSTGTSGPYEQYF
TGTGCCAGCAGCACCGGGACTAGCGGACCCTACGAGCAGTACTTC
>TRBJ1-1|15|-|TRBV28|-
CASSLLDSVNTEAFF
TGTGCCAGCAGTCTCCTCGACAGCGTGAACACTGAAGCTTTCTTT
>TRBJ2-3|15|few|TRBV5-1|TRBD2
CASSAGRGALDTQYF
TGCGCCAGCAGCGCTGGGAGGGGCGCGTTAGATACGCAGTATTTT
>TRBJ2-4|17|-|TRBV19|TRBD2
CASSIWTSQPAKNIQYF
TGTGCCAGTAGTATCTGGACTAGCCAACCAGCCAAAAACATTCAGTACTTC
>TRBJ1-4|16|-|TRBV4-1|TRBD1
CASSQFEGAVGEKLFF
TGCGCCAGCAGCCAATTTGAGGGGGCGGTGGGGGAAAAACTGTTTTTT
>TRBJ1-4|12|-|TRBV2|-
CASYRVNEKLFF
TGTGCCAGCTACAGGGTTAATGAAAAACTGTTTTTT
>TRBJ2-2|16|-|TRBV5-4|TRBD2
CASSHKLGLALGELFF
TGTGCCAGCAGCCATAAGTTGGGACTAGCTCTCGGGGAGCTGTTTTTT
>TRBJ1-1|14|-|TRBV4-1|-
CASSPRPLGREAFF
TGCGCCAGCAGCCCCCGACCCCTTGGGAGAGAAGCTTTCTTT
>TRBJ1-2|13|-|TRBV28|-
CASYGKGEYGYTF
TGTGCCAGCTATGGAAAGGGAGAATATGGCTACACCTTC
>TRBJ2-7|15|few|TRBV10-2|TRBD2
CASSETTSGNHEQYF
TGCGCCAGCAGTGAGACGACTAGCGGGAACCACGAGCAGTACTTC
>TRBJ2-1|16|-|TRBV7-9|TRBD1
CASSPEVGTGFNEQFF
TGTGCCAGCAGCCCAGAGGTCGGGACAGGATTCAATGAGCAGTTCTTC
>TRBJ2-7|15|few|TRBV6-6|TRBD1
CASSSPGQGFYEQYF
TGTGCCAGCAGTTCACCGGGACAGGGCTTCTACGAGCAGTACTTC
>TRBJ2-3|16|-|TRBV5-1|TRBD1
CASSLDGTGSTDTQYF
TGCGCCAGCAGCTTGGACGGGACAGGGTCCACAGATACGCAGTATTTT
>TRBJ2-6|13|-|TRBV5-1|-
CASSLAGANVLTF
TGCGCCAGCAGCTTAGCTGGGGCCAACGTCCTGACTTTC
>TRBJ1-2|15|-|TRBV13|-
CASTSGRTVVGGYTF
TGTGCCAGCACCTCCGGAAGGACAGTGGTAGGTGGCTACACCTTC
>TRBJ1-1|11|-|TRBV29-1|-
CSVRLGTEAFF
TGCAGCGTTAGATTGGGGACTGAAGCTTTCTTT
>TRBJ1-3|15|-|TRBV27|TRBD1
CASSPTTGGGNTIYF
TGTGCCAGCAGCCCGACCACAGGGGGCGGAAACACCATATATTTT
>TRBJ2-1|12|-|TRBV6-5|-
CASRSLHNEQFF
TGTGCCAGCAGAAGTCTTCACAATGAGCAGTTCTTC
>TRBJ2-3|13|-|TRBV5-1|-
CASSLAKAGFQYF
TGCGCCAGCAGCTTGGCCAAGGCCGGGTTTCAGTATTTT
>TRBJ2-3|16|-|TRBV29-1|TRBD1
CSVDRGGTGRTDTQYF
TGCAGCGTTGACAGAGGAGGGACAGGGCGCACAGATACGCAGTATTTT
>TRBJ1-1|14|-|TRBV30|-
CAWSVLRLNTEAFF
TGTGCCTGGAGTGTCTTACGGTTGAACACTGAAGCTTTCTTT
>TRBJ2-7|15|-|TRBV15|TRBD2
CATSRSRGDFYEQYF
TGTGCCACCAGCAGATCCCGGGGGGATTTCTACGAGCAGTACTTC
>TRBJ2-3|14|-|TRBV5-6|-
CASSLPAGTDTQYF
TGTGCCAGCAGCCTCCCAGCGGGCACAGATACGCAGTATTTT
>TRBJ2-5|11|once|TRBV5-1|-
CASSLDQTQYF
TGCGCCAGCAGCTTGGACCAGACCCAGTACTTC
>TRBJ2-1|14|-|TRBV27|-
CASRLLAGDNEQFF
TGTGCCAGCCGGCTCCTGGCCGGAGACAATGAGCAGTTCTTC